This T cell receptor (beta chain) was sequenced during a study of shared clonotypes between healthy human individuals. Trimming took 0 bases from V and 4 from J; bases not matched to a gene: 8. The CDR3 runs 16 residues. The germline CDR1 and CDR2 sequences are SGHNT and YYREEE (reference sequence). Naive CD4+ cells were CD45RA-selected; the remaining cells were memory. The data were produced by immunoSEQ multiplex PCR, yet TCRdb's version contains in-frame clones alone and is incomplete. The top ten clones hold less than 2% of a sample with about 660,000 clones, roughly 70% of them seen once. As to this clone: Its antigen is as yet unknown.

Study findings and constraints: Clonotype sharing among donors was expected to depend on sequencing depth.

The sequenced sample consisted of memory CD4+ T cells sorted from blood. Subset given: CD45RA-negative fraction. The chain joins TRBV5-4 to TRBJ1-2; 8 bases align to TRBD1. The source of this sequence is a woman between 25 and 40 years old in good health. The CDR3 region is CASSLGTGRPGYGYTF. The CDR3 DNA is TGTGCCAGCAGCTTGGGGACAGGGAGGCCCGGCTATGGCTACACCTTC.